This TCR beta chain was recovered during a study of blood T cell repertoires in COVID-19. Turning to the study itself: PBMCs, B-cell-depleted T cells, or T cells were the source of the cDNA or gDNA that made up the material.

As handled by the study authors: Nucleated cell number was recorded as an estimate derived from reference gene primer amplification. Using immunoSEQ multiplex PCR, the repertoire was profiled, and TCRdb retains in-frame clones only, with some absent. V and J calls and clone size are as listed in that table; D and trimming were resolved from the DNA. This table holds about 380,000 clones, nearly 90% found once. Germline-derived CDR1 and CDR2 are SGHNT and YENEEA. The CDR3 extends over 14 amino acids. Trimming pared 4 bases from V and 6 bases from J, leaving 12 bases between. This chain uses TRBV11-3 with TRBJ2-2; possible D gene TRBD1, 5 bases. This receptor was identified in a man aged 18 to 29 with active or convalescent COVID-19. Sequenced input: peripheral blood. The CDR3 sequence: CASSSGHSAGELFF. In DNA, the CDR3 is TGTGCCAGCAGCTCCGGACATTCAGCCGGGGAGCTGTTTTTT.